Presented here are 24 T cell receptor beta chains from one specimen sequenced in a study of blood T cell repertoires in COVID-19. Sequenced by immunoSEQ multiplex PCR; TCRdb stores in-frame clones only, minus some. The sample holds under 300,000 clones, 85% to 90% seen once. The specimen was peripheral blood. The receptors come from a man between 18 and 29 years old with active or convalescent COVID-19.

The chain combines TRBV30 with TRBJ2-5, with TRBD1 matching 7 bases. This CDR3 has 12 residues. Unmatched junction bases numbered 5, after V lost 4 bases and J lost 6 bases. CDR1 and CDR2 (germline): GTSNPN, SVGIG (reference sequence). The CDR3 here is CAWTTGWKTQYF. The CDR3 nucleotides read TGTGCCTGGACGACAGGGTGGAAGACCCAGTACTTC.

The chain combines TRBV2 with TRBJ1-1; D is unresolved. There are 13 residues in the CDR3. V was clipped by 10 bases and J by 1 base, with 13 bases between them. Germline V CDR1 and CDR2: SNHLY, FYNNEI. CDR3 loop: CAILSSWNTEAFF. The CDR3 bases are TGTGCCATCCTAAGTTCCTGGAACACTGAAGCTTTCTTT.

CDR3 bases: TGTGCCAGCACAGCAGACTTCTCTGGAAACACCATATATTTT. Translation gives CASTADFSGNTIYF. The genes are TRBV25-1 and TRBJ1-3, with D unclear. This CDR3 comprises 14 residues. V was cut by 7 bases and J by 0 bases, with 10 bases left in between. CDR1 is MGHDK and CDR2 is SYGVNS in the germline V gene.

The chain combines TRBV10-1 with TRBJ1-1, with D tentatively TRBD1 (5 bases). From germline, CDR1 is WNHNN and CDR2 SYGVQD (reference sequence). The CDR3 is 13 residues long. V was cut by 3 bases and J by 5 bases, with 10 bases left in between. CDR3: CASSDRGWTEAFF. CDR3 coding DNA: TGCGCCAGCAGTGATAGGGGATGGACTGAAGCTTTCTTT.

The chain has TRBV12-3 or TRBV12-4 and TRBJ2-7, with D possibly being TRBD1 (6 bases). V lost 6 bases and J lost 4, with 13 bases in between. This CDR3 is built from 13 residues. The CDR3 spells CASSSGTHYEQYF. The CDR3 coding sequence is TGTGCCAGCAGCTCCGGGACACATTACGAGCAGTACTTC.

This chain uses TRBV4-1 with TRBJ2-5, with D tentatively TRBD1 (6 bases). Germline V gene sequence: CDR1 MGHRA, CDR2 YSYEKL. V lost 5 bases and J 5 bases, leaving 15 bases between the germline ends. The CDR3 has 14 amino acids. CDR3 nucleotides: TGCGCCAGCAGCAACCTACAGGGCACTGAGACCCAGTACTTC. Translated, it gives CASSNLQGTETQYF.

This rearrangement joins TRBV19 to TRBJ2-3; no definite D call. The CDR3 totals 15 residues. Trimming left V 2 bases short and J 0 bases short, with 9 bases between. Germline-derived CDR1 and CDR2 are LNHDA and SQIVND (reference sequence). CDR3 protein: CASSIRGTSTDTQYF. The CDR3 DNA is TGTGCCAGTAGTATACGCGGAACTAGCACAGATACGCAGTATTTT.

J is TRBJ1-1 and V is TRBV6-5; tentatively, D is TRBD1 (6 bases). The CDR3 is 14 residues long. CDR1 is MNHEY and CDR2 is SVGAGI in the germline V gene. Trimming stripped 4 bases from V and 1 base from J, with 10 bases between. CDR3 sequence reads: CASSWGQKNTEAFF. DNA for the CDR3: TGTGCCAGCAGTTGGGGACAAAAGAACACTGAAGCTTTCTTT.

This clone was seen only a few times. The V gene is TRBV11-3, the J gene TRBJ2-5; a possible D gene is TRBD2 (5 bases). Germline V CDR1 and CDR2: SGHNT, YENEEA. Between the trimmed V and J ends, which lost 1 base and 5 bases, there was a span of 11 bases. The CDR3 runs to 14 residues. The CDR3 nucleotides read TGTGCCAGCAGCTTAGGACCGGGATGGGAGACCCAGTACTTC. Its protein product is CASSLGPGWETQYF.

V is TRBV7-9 and J is TRBJ2-2; D might be TRBD1 (6 bases). CDR3 length: 16 amino acids. CDR1 and CDR2 from the germline V gene are SEHNR and FQNEAQ (reference sequence). Trimming cost V 5 bases and J 4 bases, with 17 bases left between them. The CDR3 reads CASSLQSRGTTGELFF. The CDR3 DNA is TGTGCCAGCAGCCTCCAATCTAGGGGGACCACCGGGGAGCTGTTTTTT.

The table lists this clone with a count of one. The DNA of the CDR3 is TGTGCCAGCAGCTATAGCGGGAGAGAAGACTACGAGCAGTACTTC. It is translated as CASSYSGREDYEQYF. The V call is TRBV6-2 or TRBV6-3, the J call TRBJ2-7; 9 nucleotides agree with TRBD2. Germline lookup yields CDR1 MNHEY and CDR2 SVGEGT. This CDR3 is built from 15 residues. V gave up 6 bases and J gave up 3 bases; unmatched junction bases: 9.

The V call is TRBV5-1, the J call TRBJ1-1, with a possible D match to TRBD1 (5 bases). The V end lost 5 bases, the J end lost 7 bases, and 15 bases lay between the germline ends. Germline values: CDR1 SGHRS, CDR2 YFSETQ. The length of the CDR3 is 13 residues. CDR3 nucleotides: TGCGCCAGCAGTAGTTCCTGGGGCGATGAAGCTTTCTTT. As protein: CASSSSWGDEAFF.

The V gene is TRBV28, the J gene TRBJ2-7, with a weak D call TRBD2 (6 bases). From germline, CDR1 is MDHEN and CDR2 SYDVKM. Trimming took off 9 bases at V and 1 base at J, with 16 bases between the two ends. The CDR3 totals 14 residues. CDR3 amino acids: CASTKTGTSYEQYF. CDR3 coding DNA: TGTGCCAGTACAAAAACCGGGACTTCCTACGAGCAGTACTTC.

The CDR3 spells CASKTGWGRVQPQHF. The CDR3 DNA follows: TGTGCCAGCAAAACAGGATGGGGTCGGGTGCAGCCCCAGCATTTT. This chain connects TRBV6-5 to TRBJ1-5; the D gene is possibly TRBD1 (5 bases). This CDR3 contains 15 residues. The ends were cut back, 7 bases at V and 7 bases at J, with 20 bases in the middle. Germline-derived CDR1 and CDR2 are MNHEY and SVGAGI.

The V and J genes are TRBV4-1 and TRBJ2-7; 9 bases are shared with TRBD1. V was clipped by 3 bases and J by 3 bases; unmatched bases: 6. The CDR3 has 15 amino acids. The V gene's germline CDR1 is MGHRA and CDR2 YSYEKL. Here the CDR3 DNA reads TGCGCCAGCAGCCACTGGGACAGGGCGGGCTACGAGCAGTACTTC. It specifies CASSHWDRAGYEQYF.

This clone has a handful of counts. J is TRBJ1-6 and V is TRBV7-9, with D unresolved. Germline V gene lookup returns CDR1 SEHNR and CDR2 FQNEAQ (reference sequence). This CDR3 has 14 residues. The germline V and J ends were trimmed by 3 bases and 8 bases, with 11 bases remaining between them. The CDR3 spells CASSFFSFDSPLHF. CDR3 nucleotides: TGTGCCAGCAGCTTCTTCTCCTTCGATTCACCCCTCCACTTT.

The rearrangement links TRBV19 to TRBJ1-2; TRBD1 matches 7 bases. CDR1 and CDR2 (germline): LNHDA, SQIVND (reference sequence). J gave up 7 bases and V 6 bases, and 11 bases lay outside the gene matches. This CDR3 spans 14 amino acids. The CDR3 bases are TGTGCCAGTAGGAGAGGGGGCTCCGAATCTGGCTACACCTTC. It is translated as CASRRGGSESGYTF.

This clone has a handful of counts. V gene TRBV28 combines with J gene TRBJ1-5; a possible D gene is TRBD1 (6 bases). This CDR3 is 14 amino acids long. Per germline, CDR1 MDHEN and CDR2 SYDVKM. The V end lost 8 bases, the J end lost 5 bases, and 16 bases lay between the germline ends. The CDR3 bases are TGTGCCAGCCTCACAGGGCTTCGGGATCAGCCCCAGCATTTT. It encodes CASLTGLRDQPQHF.

The rearrangement joins TRBV19 to TRBJ1-2; 8 positions match TRBD1. V shed 5 bases, J shed 4 bases, and the junction held 9 bases outside the gene matches. The V gene's germline CDR1 is LNHDA and CDR2 SQIVND (reference sequence). This CDR3 is built from 15 residues. The CDR3 region has the DNA TGTGCCAGTAGTCCCACGGAGACAGGGGTCTATGGCTACACCTTC. Translation gives CASSPTETGVYGYTF.

This clone was seen once. V usage is TRBV7-8 and J usage is TRBJ2-7, with D maybe TRBD2 (5 bases). Germline V gene sequence: CDR1 SGHVS, CDR2 FQNEAQ. The CDR3 covers 15 residues. The germline V and J ends were trimmed by 3 bases and 7 bases, with 19 bases remaining between them. The CDR3 coding sequence is TGTGCCAGCAGCTTGGAGGCTGGAATGTTAGGAGAGCAGTACTTC. It encodes CASSLEAGMLGEQYF.

V and J are TRBV5-1 and TRBJ2-5, with D perhaps TRBD2 (6 bases). This CDR3 is built from 15 residues. Germline lookup yields CDR1 SGHRS and CDR2 YFSETQ. V lost 4 bases and J 4 bases, leaving 17 bases between the germline ends. DNA of the CDR3: TGCGCCAGCAGCCGCGGGGACTCAGACACAGAGACCCAGTACTTC. Translation gives CASSRGDSDTETQYF.

This chain uses TRBV7-2 with TRBJ2-1; tentatively, D is TRBD2 (6 bases). The V gene's germline CDR1 is SGHTA and CDR2 FQGNSA. CDR3 length: 15 residues. V dropped 2 bases and J dropped 4 bases, with 12 bases sitting between them. For the CDR3, the DNA is TGTGCCAGCAGCTTAATGCAGGCGGGGTACAATGAGCAGTTCTTC. This gives the protein CASSLMQAGYNEQFF.

The genes are TRBV6-4 and TRBJ2-3; unclear D gene. Between the trimmed V and J ends, which lost 0 bases and 2 bases, there was a span of 9 bases. Germline-derived CDR1 and CDR2 are MRHNA and SNTAGT. The CDR3 loop spans 15 amino acids. The CDR3 nucleotides are TGTGCCAGCAGTGACTCTATGGAGTCCACAGATACGCAGTATTTT. Its translation is CASSDSMESTDTQYF.

The gene calls are TRBV6-5 and TRBJ1-2, with a possible D match to TRBD1 (5 bases). The CDR3 consists of 15 residues. Deletions cut 5 bases from V and 8 bases from J, with 21 bases between. Germline V gene lookup returns CDR1 MNHEY and CDR2 SVGAGI. The DNA of the CDR3 is TGTGCCAGCAGTCCCACGTCCGGCAGGGCCGGGGGCTACACCTTC. Protein sequence: CASSPTSGRAGGYTF.